This T cell receptor beta chain came from a study of T cells in Graves' hyperthyroidism and ophthalmopathy. This clonotype was picked up a small number of times. The source material, RNA transcripts, was used to amplify TCR beta CDR3 regions. The study used the HTBI primer set for a first-round RT-PCR of the TCR CDR3. In TCRdb, the multiplex PCR reads were re-called with MiXCR into one record per CDR3 protein. The table shows about 340,000 distinct CDR3 sequences, with around 23% occurring only once. The CDR3 runs 11 residues. Trimming shortened V by 6 bases and J by 14 bases, and 11 bases separated the two germline ends. Per the germline V gene, CDR1 is MNHEY and CDR2 is SVGEGT.

The TCR comes from a woman in her fifties or sixties with Graves' hyperthyroidism. The J gene is TRBJ1-6, the V gene TRBV6-2 or TRBV6-3; D remains ambiguous. Sequences were obtained from blood. CDR3 in DNA: TGTGCCAGCAGCTCCACGTCGACCCTCCACTTT. Translation gives CASSSTSTLHF.